The TCR beta chain under discussion was sequenced for a study of cytomegalovirus exposure and HLA in healthy donors. The study, taken as a whole, reports: Within an earlier analysis, most TCR beta V segments proved productive either about 90% or about 30% of the time. Sequences of the TCR beta chain were said to predict the HLA-A and HLA-B alleles of most subjects accurately.

To note about this clone: The antigen is unknown. Other DNA sequences in the same sample also yield this CDR3.

Germline assignment: CDR1 SGDLS and CDR2 YYNGEE. J was trimmed by 4 bases and V by 0 bases; bases with no gene match: 4. CDR3 size: 14 residues. 60 Vbeta and 13 Jbeta primers were used in PCR. The protocol was immunoSEQ multiplex PCR, while the TCRdb copy is restricted to in-frame clones and leaves out a portion. The table lists 110,000 to 150,000 clones, 80% to 85% of them singletons, with roughly 1.2% in the top ten. The chain carries TRBV9 and TRBJ2-7; 7 nucleotides align to TRBD2. This TCR derives from a female donor in good health and CMV-seronegative. The sample comprised PBMCs. The CDR3 loop reads CASSVGGGAYEQYF. The CDR3 bases are TGTGCCAGCAGCGTAGGGGGGGGAGCGTACGAGCAGTACTTC.